Following are 31 T cell receptor beta chains from one sample sequenced in a study of blood T cell repertoires in COVID-19. The method was immunoSEQ multiplex PCR; TCRdb's version includes in-frame clones alone and lacks a portion of them. This sample has approximately 80,000 clones; 65% to 90% occur once, and the top ten carry around 40%. Material: peripheral blood. All receptors come from a man aged 80 or over with acute or convalescent COVID-19.

The chain joins TRBV9 to TRBJ1-1; maybe TRBD1 (6 bases). Germline CDR1 SGDLS, CDR2 YYNGEE. The CDR3 loop spans 11 amino acids. Trimming took 7 bases from V and 4 from J, leaving 8 bases between them. CDR3 in DNA: TGTGCCAGCGGCAGGGGCACTGAAGCTTTCTTT. Translating gives CASGRGTEAFF.

This chain uses TRBV18 with TRBJ2-1; a weak D match, TRBD2 (5 bases). V lost 2 bases, J lost 3 bases, and 8 bases lay in between. This CDR3 comprises 14 residues. Germline V gene data show CDR1 as KGHSH and CDR2 as LQKENI. CDR3 coding DNA: TGTGCCAGCTCACCAGAGGGCTTCTACAATGAGCAGTTCTTC. Its translation: CASSPEGFYNEQFF. The whole variable domain, remainder taken from reference TRBV18 and TRBJ2-1, is NAGVMQNPRHLVRRRGQEARLRCSPMKGHSHVYWYRQLPEEGLKFMVYLQKENIIDESGMPKERFSAEFPKEGPSILRIQQVVRGDSAAYFCASSPEGFYNEQFFGPGTRLTVL.

The CDR3 spells CASSQAQVPYEQYF. The CDR3, as DNA: TGTGCCAGCAGCCAGGCCCAAGTGCCCTACGAGCAGTACTTC. This sequence joins TRBV3-1 (or the pseudogene TRBV3-2) and TRBJ2-7; D is unresolved. Looked up from germline, CDR1 is LGHDT and CDR2 is YNNKEL (reference sequence). The CDR3 is 14 residues long. Trimming stripped 3 bases from V and 2 bases from J, with 11 bases between.

The rearrangement joins TRBV7-3 to TRBJ2-2, with 10 bases fitting TRBD1. V gave up 5 bases and J gave up 6 bases; unmatched junction bases: 9. The length of the CDR3 is 16 residues. Germline values: CDR1 SGHTA, CDR2 FQGTGA. The CDR3 sequence: CASSPSGTGAPGELFF. CDR3 bases: TGTGCCAGCAGCCCTTCCGGGACAGGGGCCCCCGGGGAGCTGTTTTTT.

The chain uses TRBV28 and TRBJ2-1; TRBD2 aligns across 15 bases. Unmatched junction bases numbered 10, after V lost 7 bases and J lost 9 bases. The CDR3 is 16 amino acids. Germline V gene sequence: CDR1 MDHEN, CDR2 SYDVKM. The CDR3 region is CASTIVGTSGRSEQFF. In nucleotides, the CDR3 is TGTGCCAGCACAATCGTTGGGACTAGCGGGAGGAGTGAGCAGTTCTTC.

The J gene is TRBJ1-6, the V gene TRBV10-3; 7 positions agree with TRBD1. The junction had 4 bases not matched to a gene; V was cut back by 4 bases and J by 7 bases. The CDR3 contains 14 residues. CDR1 and CDR2 (germline): ENHRY, SYGVKD. The CDR3 DNA follows: TGTGCCATCAGTGGACAGGGAGGCAATTCACCCCTCCACTTT. Protein: CAISGQGGNSPLHF.

The DNA of the CDR3 is TGCGCCAGCAGCCAAGTGGCTAGCGGGTACAATGAGCAGTTCTTC. Amino acid sequence: CASSQVASGYNEQFF. The chain combines TRBV4-1 with TRBJ2-1; 8 bases are shared with TRBD2. The CDR3 loop spans 15 amino acids. The J segment lost 4 bases and the V segment lost 1 base, leaving 3 bases of the junction unmatched. The germline gives CDR1 MGHRA, CDR2 YSYEKL.

The V and J genes are TRBV7-9 and TRBJ1-5, with unresolved D. Trimming pared 0 bases from V and 5 bases from J, leaving 8 bases between. Per germline, CDR1 SEHNR and CDR2 FQNEAQ (reference sequence). CDR3 length equals 14 residues. The CDR3 is CASSLAHLDQPQHF. Written as DNA, the CDR3 is TGTGCCAGCAGCTTAGCACATCTGGATCAGCCCCAGCATTTT.

The chain has TRBV2 and TRBJ2-1; 12 nucleotides align to TRBD2. CDR1 SNHLY and CDR2 FYNNEI come from the germline V gene. The CDR3 loop spans 15 amino acids. J gave up 10 bases and V 6 bases, and 10 bases lay outside the gene matches. The CDR3 sequence is CASRVRLAGEQEQFF. CDR3 DNA sequence: TGTGCCAGCAGGGTAAGACTAGCGGGAGAGCAGGAGCAGTTCTTC.

This rearrangement joins TRBV5-1 to TRBJ2-4; 7 nucleotides align to TRBD2. Germline V gene lookup returns CDR1 SGHRS and CDR2 YFSETQ. V shed 3 bases, J shed 0 bases, and the junction held 12 bases outside the gene matches. This CDR3 contains 18 residues. CDR3 in DNA: TGCGCCAGCAGCTCCACCCCGACTAGCCGCACAGCCAAAAACATTCAGTACTTC. Translating it yields CASSSTPTSRTAKNIQYF.

The chain couples TRBV4-1 to TRBJ1-5, with D perhaps matching TRBD1 (6 bases). The CDR3 has 16 amino acids. Germline V gives CDR1 MGHRA, CDR2 YSYEKL. V lost 1 base and J 4 bases, leaving 14 bases between the germline ends. The CDR3 DNA follows: TGCGCCAGCAGCCAAGGGTCGGGGGGCGCGAATCAGCCCCAGCATTTT. It encodes CASSQGSGGANQPQHF.

The chain recombines TRBV2 with TRBJ2-1, with 7 positions matching TRBD1. Trimming cost V 2 bases and J 3 bases; bases outside gene matches: 4. Germline V gene data show CDR1 as SNHLY and CDR2 as FYNNEI. The length of the CDR3 is 15 residues. The CDR3 reads CASSETGTVYNEQFF. In nucleotides, the CDR3 is TGTGCCAGCAGTGAAACGGGGACAGTCTACAATGAGCAGTTCTTC. Full variable domain (rest looked up from reference TRBV2 and TRBJ2-1): EPEVTQTPSHQVTQMGQEVILRCVPISNHLYFYWYRQILGQKVEFLVSFYNNEISEKSEIFDDQFSVERPDGSNFTLKIRSTKLEDSAMYFCASSETGTVYNEQFFGPGTRLTVL.

The chain recombines TRBV29-1 with TRBJ2-1, with TRBD1 identical over 9 bases. From germline, CDR1 is SQVTM and CDR2 ANQGSEA. The CDR3 extends over 12 amino acids. The V segment lost 8 bases and the J segment 7 bases; nucleotides outside the gene matches: 6. CDR3: CSTWDRVNEQFF. The CDR3 DNA follows: TGCAGCACTTGGGACAGGGTAAATGAGCAGTTCTTC.

This chain connects TRBV5-1 to TRBJ2-2; D may be TRBD1 (6 bases). With 4 bases removed from V and 0 bases from J, the gap between germline ends came to 13 bases. Germline V CDR1 and CDR2: SGHRS, YFSETQ. The CDR3 runs to 16 residues. CDR3 residues: CASSVPGHTNTGELFF. The CDR3 nucleotides read TGCGCCAGCAGCGTACCGGGACACACGAACACCGGGGAGCTGTTTTTT.

This clone rates as hyperexpanded. This rearrangement joins TRBV3-1 (or the pseudogene TRBV3-2) to TRBJ2-7; 11 bases match TRBD1. Germline V gene data show CDR1 as LGHDT and CDR2 as YNNKEL (reference sequence). The trim removed 0 bases at V and 5 bases at J, leaving 9 bases unmatched. The length of the CDR3 is 17 residues. The CDR3 bases are TGTGCCAGCAGCCAAGAGAGAAGTTGGACAGGGGGCAACGAGCAGTACTTC. It yields the protein CASSQERSWTGGNEQYF.

This rearrangement joins TRBV5-1 to TRBJ2-1; maybe TRBD1 (5 bases). V lost 3 bases, J lost 4 bases, and 14 bases lay in between. The V gene's germline CDR1 is SGHRS and CDR2 YFSETQ. The CDR3 totals 15 residues. The CDR3 nucleotides are TGCGCCAGCAGCTCAGCCGTCGACAGATACAATGAGCAGTTCTTC. Its protein product is CASSSAVDRYNEQFF.

This chain uses TRBV7-6 with TRBJ1-3; TRBD1 might be the D (6 bases). This CDR3 region has 16 residues. V was clipped by 5 bases and J by 0 bases, with 14 bases between them. The V gene's germline CDR1 is SGHVS and CDR2 FNYEAQ. The CDR3 DNA reads TGTGCCAGCAGCGGGCGGACAGCCCTCTCTGGAAACACCATATATTTT. It specifies CASSGRTALSGNTIYF. Full variable domain (remainder filled in from reference TRBV7-6 and TRBJ1-3): GAGVSQSPRYKVTKRGQDVALRCDPISGHVSLYWYRQALGQGPEFLTYFNYEAQQDKSGLPNDRFSAERPEGSISTLTIQRTEQRDSAMYRCASSGRTALSGNTIYFGEGSWLTVV.

The chain joins TRBV10-3 to TRBJ1-5, with 9 bases matching TRBD1. J gave up 6 bases and V 7 bases, and 7 bases lay outside the gene matches. The CDR3 length is 14 residues. The germline CDR1 and CDR2 sequences are ENHRY and SYGVKD. CDR3 DNA: TGTGCCATCAATCAACAGGGGGCGAGTCAGCCCCAGCATTTT. Protein product: CAINQQGASQPQHF.

V usage is TRBV7-9 and J usage is TRBJ1-1; the D is unclear. The CDR3 runs 13 residues. Germline V gives CDR1 SEHNR, CDR2 FQNEAQ (reference sequence). V dropped 2 bases and J dropped 3 bases, with 7 bases sitting between them. CDR3 nucleotides: TGTGCCAGCAGCTTAATAGAAGACACTGAAGCTTTCTTT. It codes for CASSLIEDTEAFF.

The rearrangement joins TRBV7-3 to TRBJ2-3; 9 nucleotides line up with TRBD2. Germline V gene lookup returns CDR1 SGHTA and CDR2 FQGTGA. CDR3 length equals 16 residues. After removal of 4 bases from V and 1 base from J, the junction contained 6 bases not matched to a gene. CDR3 region: CASSYGTSSGTDTQYF. CDR3 nucleotide sequence: TGTGCCAGCAGCTACGGGACTAGCAGTGGCACAGATACGCAGTATTTT.

This rearrangement joins TRBV2 to TRBJ2-7, with D possibly matching TRBD1 (6 bases). This CDR3 region has 14 residues. Germline V gene sequence: CDR1 SNHLY, CDR2 FYNNEI. V lost 6 bases and J 2 bases, leaving 14 bases between the germline ends. The CDR3 DNA follows: TGTGCCAGCAGACGGGACAAACCGACCTACGAGCAGTACTTC. This sequence encodes CASRRDKPTYEQYF.

The chain employs TRBV5-4 and TRBJ1-6, with 7 bases matching TRBD1. V trimming: 0 bases; J trimming: 6 bases; junction bases outside the gene matches: 6. This CDR3 is built from 16 residues. The germline CDR1 and CDR2 sequences are SGHNT and YYREEE (reference sequence). CDR3: CASSLASTGTNSPLHF. CDR3 bases: TGTGCCAGCAGCTTGGCGTCGACAGGGACTAATTCACCCCTCCACTTT.

V gene TRBV24-1 combines with J gene TRBJ2-2; weak D call: TRBD2 (5 bases). Trimming took off 9 bases at V and 5 bases at J, with 9 bases between the two ends. CDR3 size: 12 residues. Germline CDR1 KGHDR, CDR2 SFDVKD. This CDR3 is CATGSETGELFF. DNA for the CDR3: TGTGCCACCGGGAGCGAGACCGGGGAGCTGTTTTTT.

CDR3 sequence (DNA): TGTGCCAGCAGCTCGACTAGCGGGAGGCATGAGCAGTTCTTC. Amino acid sequence: CASSSTSGRHEQFF. The chain links TRBV7-3 to TRBJ2-1, with 13 bases matching TRBD2. Looked up from germline, CDR1 is SGHTA and CDR2 is FQGTGA. V was clipped by 4 bases and J by 8 bases; unmatched bases: 2. The CDR3 runs to 14 residues.

The V gene is TRBV4-1, the J gene TRBJ2-7; TRBD2 matches 10 bases. The germline gives CDR1 MGHRA, CDR2 YSYEKL. V was pared by 1 base and J by 4 bases, with 10 bases of the junction left unmatched. CDR3 size: 17 residues. CDR3 sequence (DNA): TGCGCCAGCAGCCAAGCTCTACTAGCGGGGCTTGGGTACGAGCAGTACTTC. Its translation is CASSQALLAGLGYEQYF.

The chain carries TRBV2 and TRBJ1-4; TRBD1 agrees at 10 bases. This CDR3 has 15 residues. V was clipped by 8 bases and J by 4 bases; unmatched bases: 7. CDR1 is SNHLY, CDR2 FYNNEI, per germline. CDR3 in amino acids: CASLPGQGGNEKLFF. The CDR3 DNA reads as TGTGCCAGCCTCCCCGGACAGGGGGGTAATGAAAAACTGTTTTTT.

The chain employs TRBV5-1 and TRBJ2-5, with 12 nucleotides matching TRBD2. CDR3 length equals 16 residues. V shed 4 bases and J 4 bases; nucleotides not matched to a gene: 8. The germline CDR1 and CDR2 sequences are SGHRS and YFSETQ. Here the CDR3 DNA reads TGCGCCAGCAGCCCGACTAGCGGGAGAGTGAGAGAGACCCAGTACTTC. It yields the protein CASSPTSGRVRETQYF.

The chain links TRBV6-5 to TRBJ2-7, with 8 nucleotides matching TRBD1. CDR1 is MNHEY and CDR2 is SVGAGI in the germline V gene. This CDR3 is 14 amino acids long. J lost 2 bases, V lost 5 bases, and 5 bases had no gene match. This CDR3 is CASSTRQGTYEQYF. The CDR3 nucleotides read TGTGCCAGCAGTACAAGACAGGGGACCTACGAGCAGTACTTC.

The chain joins TRBV5-1 to TRBJ2-1; D perhaps matches TRBD2 (6 bases). Germline lookup yields CDR1 SGHRS and CDR2 YFSETQ. CDR3 length: 15 amino acids. Trimming removed 0 bases at V and 3 bases at J, with 10 bases between. The CDR3 nucleotides read TGCGCCAGCAGCTTGGATGGGGGGAACTACAATGAGCAGTTCTTC. Protein product: CASSLDGGNYNEQFF.

On this clone itself: Other DNA sequences of this sample code for an identical CDR3. The chain links TRBV7-3 to TRBJ1-1; possibly TRBD1 for D (6 bases). V was trimmed by 4 bases and J by 4 bases, leaving 16 bases between them. Per the germline V gene, CDR1 is SGHTA and CDR2 is FQGTGA. This CDR3 has 15 amino acids. The CDR3 spells CASSSYRVRGTEAFF. The CDR3 DNA reads as TGTGCCAGCAGCTCATACAGGGTGCGAGGCACTGAAGCTTTCTTT.

The V gene is TRBV19, the J gene TRBJ2-2, with D unclear. Trimming took 1 base from V and 7 from J, leaving 13 bases between them. This CDR3 has 15 amino acids. Germline CDR1 and CDR2: LNHDA and SQIVND (reference sequence). The CDR3 nucleotides read TGTGCCAGTAGTATAGGACTTGCTAGTTTCGGGGAGCTGTTTTTT. Translated, it gives CASSIGLASFGELFF.